Shown below are 14 T cell receptor beta chains from a single sample sequenced in a study of response to subunit inactivated influenza vaccine. TCRdb reprocessed the RT-PCR reads with MiXCR, giving one entry per CDR3 protein. The sample lists 700,000 to 800,000 distinct CDR3 sequences; approximately 17% were seen once. The source was PBMCs from blood, collected more than 4 days after vaccination. The receptor set was obtained from a man in his fifties or sixties who received an inactivated influenza vaccine.

This clonotype was seen at least ten times. The chain couples TRBV4-3 to TRBJ2-1; 11 positions agree with TRBD2. The CDR3 totals 15 residues. The V gene end was trimmed by 4 bases and the J gene end by 8 bases; junction bases not matched to a gene: 7. In germline, CDR1 is LGHNA, CDR2 YSLEER. The CDR3 spells CASSRVAGGPDEQFF. CDR3 DNA: TGCGCCAGCAGCCGAGTAGCGGGAGGGCCTGATGAGCAGTTCTTC.

There are a few counts of this clonotype. DNA for the CDR3: TGCAGTGCCCCGAGACTAGCGGGGGTCCAAGAGACCCAGTACTTC. Translating it yields CSAPRLAGVQETQYF. The genes are TRBV20-1 and TRBJ2-5; TRBD2 aligns across 12 bases. The V and J ends lost 6 bases and 1 base, in that order; junction bases with no gene match: 6. CDR3 length: 15 residues. CDR1 DFQATT and CDR2 SNEGSKA come from the germline V gene (reference sequence).

This chain connects TRBV28 to TRBJ2-7; 7 positions agree with TRBD2. Trimming removed 4 bases from V and 2 bases from J; junction bases left unmatched: 5. The CDR3 contains 14 residues. Germline V lookup: CDR1 MDHEN, CDR2 SYDVKM. The CDR3 here is CASSWAGLTYEQYF. CDR3 nucleotides: TGTGCCAGCAGTTGGGCGGGACTAACCTACGAGCAGTACTTC.

The V call is TRBV28, the J call TRBJ1-6, with 8 nucleotides matching TRBD1. The V and J ends lost 6 bases and 7 bases, in that order; junction bases with no gene match: 5. Germline V lookup: CDR1 MDHEN, CDR2 SYDVKM. The CDR3 sequence is 14 residues long. CDR3 amino acids: CASRSDRGNSPLHF. CDR3 nucleotides: TGTGCCAGCAGGTCCGACAGGGGCAATTCACCCCTCCACTTT.

The chain recombines TRBV6-5 with TRBJ1-2; no firm D call. The CDR3 totals 14 residues. Between the trimmed V and J ends, which lost 0 bases and 8 bases, there was a span of 13 bases. Looked up from germline, CDR1 is MNHEY and CDR2 is SVGAGI. The CDR3 coding sequence is TGTGCCAGCAGTTACTCTCGCGGAATCGGAGGCTACACCTTC. Protein: CASSYSRGIGGYTF.

CDR3 DNA sequence: TGCGCCAGCAGCCGAGCACAACAGGGTTGGAATGAGCAGTTCTTC. Protein: CASSRAQQGWNEQFF. The chain combines TRBV4-3 with TRBJ2-1, with a possible D match to TRBD1 (6 bases). CDR3 length equals 15 residues. Per germline, CDR1 LGHNA and CDR2 YSLEER. Trimming left V 4 bases short and J 7 bases short, with 17 bases between.

This clonotype appeared once. The chain employs TRBV25-1 and TRBJ1-1; 7 bases match TRBD1. The CDR3 loop spans 14 amino acids. CDR1 is MGHDK and CDR2 is SYGVNS in the germline V gene. J gave up 1 base and V 7 bases, and 6 bases lay outside the gene matches. CDR3 sequence reads: CASTGGGWNTEAFF. In nucleotides, the CDR3 is TGTGCCAGCACTGGAGGGGGCTGGAACACTGAAGCTTTCTTT.

A few counts support this clonotype. The rearrangement joins TRBV6-5 to TRBJ1-2; D is undetermined. Germline values: CDR1 MNHEY, CDR2 SVGAGI. V was trimmed by 1 base and J by 1 base, leaving 10 bases between them. This CDR3 is built from 15 residues. The CDR3 spells CASSYFYGDNYGYTF. CDR3 DNA sequence: TGTGCCAGCAGTTACTTCTACGGCGATAACTATGGCTACACCTTC.

This clonotype has a count of ten or more. In DNA, the CDR3 is TGCAGTGCTTACAGGGCAGATACGCAGTATTTT. Protein product: CSAYRADTQYF. The J gene is TRBJ2-3, the V gene TRBV20-1, with D possibly TRBD1 on 6 matching bases. CDR3 length: 11 amino acids. CDR1 DFQATT and CDR2 SNEGSKA come from the germline V gene (reference sequence). V was pared by 5 bases and J by 4 bases, with 7 bases between.

V gene TRBV10-3 combines with J gene TRBJ1-5; no firm D call. This CDR3 is built from 14 residues. CDR1 and CDR2 (germline): ENHRY, SYGVKD. V was cut by 7 bases and J by 5 bases, with 15 bases left in between. CDR3 residues: CAIKSGGVDQPQHF. The CDR3 nucleotides are TGTGCCATCAAGTCCGGAGGAGTCGATCAGCCCCAGCATTTT.

The V gene is TRBV12-3 or TRBV12-4, the J gene TRBJ1-2; 9 bases map to TRBD1. J was trimmed by 8 bases and V by 5 bases; bases with no gene match: 6. The CDR3 is 13 residues long. CDR3 DNA sequence: TGTGCCAGCAGTCGACAGGGGGTGAGCGGCTACACCTTC. It yields the protein CASSRQGVSGYTF.

Comment on this clonotype: This may be a read error: a much more frequent sequence differs by one nucleotide. The chain combines TRBV20-1 with TRBJ1-5, with a possible D match to TRBD1 (5 bases). Germline assignment: CDR1 DFQATT and CDR2 SNEGSKA (reference sequence). Trimming took 5 bases from V and 0 from J, leaving 17 bases between them. The CDR3 runs 16 residues. The CDR3 sequence: CSAGDPGPYSNQPQHF. The CDR3 nucleotides are TGCAGTGCTGGGGACCCGGGACCTTATAGCAATCAGCCCCAGCATTTT.

This clonotype was observed a few times. This chain connects TRBV10-3 to TRBJ1-4; 11 bases are shared with TRBD1. This CDR3 is built from 18 residues. J was trimmed by 6 bases and V by 5 bases; bases with no gene match: 14. Germline assignment: CDR1 ENHRY and CDR2 SYGVKD. CDR3 amino acids: CAISSQLKPGQGDEKLFF. The DNA for the CDR3 is TGTGCCATCAGTTCTCAACTAAAACCGGGACAGGGGGATGAAAAACTGTTTTTT.

The V gene is TRBV29-1, the J gene TRBJ1-4; D is unresolved. The V and J ends lost 6 bases and 8 bases respectively, with 19 bases between them. CDR1 is SQVTM, CDR2 ANQGSEA, per germline. The length of the CDR3 is 14 residues. CDR3 loop: CSVLSTVLGEKLFF. The CDR3 coding sequence is TGCAGCGTCCTCTCAACGGTCCTCGGGGAAAAACTGTTTTTT.